This T cell receptor beta chain comes out of a study of sequential checkpoint blockade in melanoma. As to treatment: randomized to nivolumab then ipilimumab (arm A) or the reverse (arm B). Only in-frame clones appear in the TCRdb table, and some are missing; sequencing was by immunoSEQ multiplex PCR. The sample shows more than 20,000 clones, roughly 86% of them seen only once. Between the trimmed V and J ends, which lost 2 bases and 0 bases, there was a span of 7 bases. The CDR3 extends over 14 amino acids. Germline V gene data show CDR1 as MDHEN and CDR2 as SYDVKM. The chain links TRBV28 to TRBJ1-1; D ambiguous. The starting material was CD8+ T cells sorted from blood (inferred from file names), obtained from a patient given nivolumab and ipilimumab in sequence. The source of this sequence is a human donor with melanoma. The CDR3 loop is CASSLAGMNTEAFF. CDR3 nucleotide sequence: TGTGCCAGCAGTTTAGCAGGTATGAACACTGAAGCTTTCTTT.